This T cell receptor (beta chain) was profiled in a study of monozygotic twins with inflammatory bowel disease (dated by TCRdb to between 2017 and 2020). With respect to the entire study: In total, roughly 28 monozygotic twin pairs made up the full study: 19 Danish pairs, all IBD-discordant, plus nine German pairs, of which four were IBD-concordant and five were IBD-discordant. Each individual had, on average, about 151 000 unique TCRalpha sequences and 181 000 unique TCRbeta sequences available for analysis. The search for disease-associated traits relied mainly on comparing, within discordant pairs, IBD patients with their genetically identical healthy co-twins. Study-level results and caveats: The analysis was unable to tell apart different T cell subtypes. No single strong signal or clonotype linked to IBD turned up in the results, so the idea that one exists was not supported. No difference in repertoire similarity was observed between concordant and discordant twins, possibly owing to limited statistical power. Background noise and inter-individual variability may have been introduced into the repertoires by the differing immunosuppressive treatments among patients. Compared with healthy twins, IBD patients had fewer clonotypes in common with other individuals, a difference most pronounced in patients showing signs of disease activity. IBD patients had lower TCRbeta repertoire diversity, measured by the inverse Simpson index, than their healthy co-twins.

In regard to this clonotype: The target of this receptor is not known.

Libraries came from 5' RACE. Each TCR library was prepared from roughly 3.5 ug of total RNA. cDNA was synthesized with SMARTScribe reverse transcriptase in eight separate reactions per sample. During cDNA synthesis, unique molecular identifiers containing a 6-nucleotide sample barcode were introduced by template switching. Two nested PCRs of about 15 and 9 cycles amplified the TCRalpha and TCRbeta cDNA, and bead purification followed each PCR. Before amplification, the cDNA was both treated with uracil DNA-glycosylase and purified with the QIAquick PCR purification kit. The second PCR added Illumina TruSeq-compatible adapters along with sample-specific barcodes. TapeStation and Qubit were used to check library quality and concentration, and roughly 4.8 ng of each library went into the pool. Sequencing of pooled libraries was carried out on an Illumina HiSeq2500 single-index Rapid Run using 2 x 100 bp reads and custom sequencing primers. In the source study's methods: UMI-based consensus assembly with MiGEC version 1.2.6 was used to correct PCR and sequencing errors. V(D)J alignment, clonotype assembly and CDR3 extraction were performed with MiXCR version 2.1.1. To normalise gene usage, clonotype sharing and MAIT/NKT TCR abundance, the top 1000, 10 000 and 20 000 clonotypes in each sample were analysed. After downsampling to 27 000 UMIs, diversity was calculated as the inverse Simpson index using the vegan R package. Paired Mann-Whitney U tests on discordant twin pairs were used, with Benjamini-Hochberg multiple-testing correction. TCRdb reprocessed the reads, reporting each CDR3 protein sequence once and no DNA. These V and J calls derive from TCRdb rather than the authors' analysis. This sample's table carries some 440,000 distinct CDR3 sequences. 2% to 3% of the sample comes from the top ten.

In the germline V gene, CDR1 corresponds to SGHTA and CDR2 to FQGNSA. From the cysteine through the phenylalanine, the CDR3 covers 16 amino acids. DNA for this receptor is not on file. A 2.5 ml peripheral blood sample was drawn into PAXgene tubes per donor and stored at -80°C. Without any T cell sorting, total RNA was extracted from whole blood using the PAXgene blood miRNA kit on an automated QIAcube. Peripheral blood from monozygotic twin pairs who were concordant or discordant for inflammatory bowel disease underwent deep TCRalpha and TCRbeta repertoire profiling using unique molecular barcoding. Smoking habits were recorded for all twin pairs, with individuals classified as current, former or never smokers.

The sequence derives from a human donor with ulcerative colitis or Crohn's disease, or a healthy co-twin of an affected twin (not recorded which). The V and J genes are TRBV7-2 and TRBJ1-5; the TRBD1 assignment by TCRdb is unverifiable without DNA. Sequenced material: blood. The CDR3 sequence is CASSLGGQGLNQPQHF.